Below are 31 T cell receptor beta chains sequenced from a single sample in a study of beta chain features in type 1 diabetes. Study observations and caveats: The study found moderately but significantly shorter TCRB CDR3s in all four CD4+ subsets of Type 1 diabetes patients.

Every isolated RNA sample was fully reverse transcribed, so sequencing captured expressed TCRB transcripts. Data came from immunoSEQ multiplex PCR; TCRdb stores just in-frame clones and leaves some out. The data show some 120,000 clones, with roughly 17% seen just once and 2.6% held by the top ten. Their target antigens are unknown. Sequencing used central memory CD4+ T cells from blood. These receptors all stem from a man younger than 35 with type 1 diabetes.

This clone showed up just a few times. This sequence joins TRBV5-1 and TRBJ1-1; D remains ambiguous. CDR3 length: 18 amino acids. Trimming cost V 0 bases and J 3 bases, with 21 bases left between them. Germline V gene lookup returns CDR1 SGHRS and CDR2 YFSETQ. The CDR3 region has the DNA TGCGCCAGCAGCTTGGATTCTCGGACTTCGGGTTACGACACTGAAGCTTTCTTT. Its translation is CASSLDSRTSGYDTEAFF.

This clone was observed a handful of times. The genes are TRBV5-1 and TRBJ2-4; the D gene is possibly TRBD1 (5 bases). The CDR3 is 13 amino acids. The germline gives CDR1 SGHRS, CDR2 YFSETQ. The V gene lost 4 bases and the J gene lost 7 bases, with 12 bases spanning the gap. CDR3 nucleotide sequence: TGCGCCAGCAGCCCCCAAGGGGTGAACATTCAGTACTTC. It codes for CASSPQGVNIQYF.

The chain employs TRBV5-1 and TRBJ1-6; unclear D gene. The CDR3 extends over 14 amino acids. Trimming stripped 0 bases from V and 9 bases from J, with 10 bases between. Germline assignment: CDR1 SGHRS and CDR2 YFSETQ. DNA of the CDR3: TGCGCCAGCAGCTTGGGCCCCACTAGTTCACCCCTCCACTTT. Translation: CASSLGPTSSPLHF.

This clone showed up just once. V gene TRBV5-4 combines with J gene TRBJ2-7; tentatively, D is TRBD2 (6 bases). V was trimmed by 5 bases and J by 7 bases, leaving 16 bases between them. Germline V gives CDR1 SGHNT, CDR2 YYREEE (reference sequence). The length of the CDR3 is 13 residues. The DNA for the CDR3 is TGTGCCAGCAGTCCGGGGGATATGAGGGAGCAGTACTTC. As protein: CASSPGDMREQYF.

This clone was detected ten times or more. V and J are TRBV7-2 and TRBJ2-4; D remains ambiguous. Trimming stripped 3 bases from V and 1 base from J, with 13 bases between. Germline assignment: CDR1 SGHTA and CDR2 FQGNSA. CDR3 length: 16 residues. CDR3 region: CASSFDRTAAKNIQYF. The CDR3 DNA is TGTGCCAGCAGCTTCGACCGGACGGCCGCCAAAAACATTCAGTACTTC.

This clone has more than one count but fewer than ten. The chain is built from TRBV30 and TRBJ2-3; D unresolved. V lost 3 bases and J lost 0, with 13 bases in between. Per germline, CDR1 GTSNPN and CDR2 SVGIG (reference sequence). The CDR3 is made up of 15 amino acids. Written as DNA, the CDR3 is TGTGCCTGGAGGGGTCCGGGTACTAGCACAGATACGCAGTATTTT. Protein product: CAWRGPGTSTDTQYF.

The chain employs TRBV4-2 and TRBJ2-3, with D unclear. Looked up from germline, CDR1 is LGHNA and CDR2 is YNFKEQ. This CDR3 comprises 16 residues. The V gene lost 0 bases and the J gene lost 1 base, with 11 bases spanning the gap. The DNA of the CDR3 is TGTGCCAGCAGCCAAGACCCCCATGGGGGCACAGATACGCAGTATTTT. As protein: CASSQDPHGGTDTQYF.

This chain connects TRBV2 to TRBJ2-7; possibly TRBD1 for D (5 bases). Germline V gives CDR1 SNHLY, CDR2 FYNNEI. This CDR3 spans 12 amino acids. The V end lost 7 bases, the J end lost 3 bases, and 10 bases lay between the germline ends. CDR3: CASTPDIYEQYF. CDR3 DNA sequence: TGTGCCAGCACCCCGGACATCTACGAGCAGTACTTC.

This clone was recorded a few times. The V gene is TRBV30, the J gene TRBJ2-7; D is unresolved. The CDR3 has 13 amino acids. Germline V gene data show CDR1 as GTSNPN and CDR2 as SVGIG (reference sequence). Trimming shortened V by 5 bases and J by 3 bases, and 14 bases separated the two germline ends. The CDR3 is CAWATLNVYEQYF. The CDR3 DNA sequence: TGTGCCTGGGCGACCTTGAATGTCTACGAGCAGTACTTC.

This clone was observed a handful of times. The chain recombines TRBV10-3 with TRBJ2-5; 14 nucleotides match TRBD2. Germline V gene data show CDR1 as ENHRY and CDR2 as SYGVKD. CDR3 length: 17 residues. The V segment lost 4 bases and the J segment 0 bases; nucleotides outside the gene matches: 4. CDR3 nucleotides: TGTGCCATCAGTGCTGGACTAGCGGGAGGTAACCAAGAGACCCAGTACTTC. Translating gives CAISAGLAGGNQETQYF.

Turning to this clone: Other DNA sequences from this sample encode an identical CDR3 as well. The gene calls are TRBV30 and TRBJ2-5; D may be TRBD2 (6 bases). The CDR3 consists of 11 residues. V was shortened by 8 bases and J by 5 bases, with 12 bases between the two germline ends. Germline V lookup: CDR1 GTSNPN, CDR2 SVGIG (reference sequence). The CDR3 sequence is CARAGGETQYF. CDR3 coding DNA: TGTGCCCGAGCGGGTGGGGAGACCCAGTACTTC.

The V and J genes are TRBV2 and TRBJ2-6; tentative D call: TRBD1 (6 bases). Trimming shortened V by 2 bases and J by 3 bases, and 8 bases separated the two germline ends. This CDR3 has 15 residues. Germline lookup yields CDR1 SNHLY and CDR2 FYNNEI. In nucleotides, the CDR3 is TGTGCCAGCAGTGAAAACAGGGTTGGGGCCAACGTCCTGACTTTC. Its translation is CASSENRVGANVLTF.

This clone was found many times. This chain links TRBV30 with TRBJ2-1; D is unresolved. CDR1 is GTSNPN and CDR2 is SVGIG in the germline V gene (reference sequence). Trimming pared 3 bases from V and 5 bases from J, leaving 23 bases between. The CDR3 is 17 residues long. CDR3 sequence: CAWRRTLAPLTNNEQFF. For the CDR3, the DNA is TGTGCCTGGAGGCGTACTTTAGCCCCACTCACCAACAATGAGCAGTTCTTC. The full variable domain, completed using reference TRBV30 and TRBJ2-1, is SQTIHQWPATLVQPVGSPLSLECTVEGTSNPNLYWYRQAAGRGLQLLFYSVGIGQISSEVPQNLSASRPQDRQFILSSKKLLLSDSGFYLCAWRRTLAPLTNNEQFFGPGTRLTVL.

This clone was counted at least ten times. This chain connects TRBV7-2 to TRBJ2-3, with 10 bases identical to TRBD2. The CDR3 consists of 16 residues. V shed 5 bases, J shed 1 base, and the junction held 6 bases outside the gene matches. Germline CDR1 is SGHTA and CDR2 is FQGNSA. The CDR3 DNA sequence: TGTGCCAGCAGCCGCGATCTAGCGGGAGGCACAGATACGCAGTATTTT. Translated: CASSRDLAGGTDTQYF.

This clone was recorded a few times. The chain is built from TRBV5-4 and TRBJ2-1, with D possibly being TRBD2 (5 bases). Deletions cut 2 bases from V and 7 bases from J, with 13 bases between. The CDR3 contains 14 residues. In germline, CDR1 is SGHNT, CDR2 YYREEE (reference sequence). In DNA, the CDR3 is TGTGCCAGCAGCTTTCTCGAGGGTACAAATGAGCAGTTCTTC. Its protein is CASSFLEGTNEQFF. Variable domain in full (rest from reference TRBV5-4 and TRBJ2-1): ETGVTQSPTHLIKTRGQQVTLRCSSQSGHNTVSWYQQALGQGPQFIFQYYREEENGRGNFPPRFSGLQFPNYSSELNVNALELDDSALYLCASSFLEGTNEQFFGPGTRLTVL.

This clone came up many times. The CDR3 region has the DNA TGCAGCGTTGAACGGTTGGAGGGGGCGCGGGAGACCCAGTACTTC. This gives the protein CSVERLEGARETQYF. The chain recombines TRBV29-1 with TRBJ2-5; perhaps TRBD1 as D (7 bases). Germline CDR1 and CDR2: SQVTM and ANQGSEA. The V gene lost 2 bases and the J gene lost 5 bases, with 18 bases spanning the gap. The CDR3 contains 15 residues.

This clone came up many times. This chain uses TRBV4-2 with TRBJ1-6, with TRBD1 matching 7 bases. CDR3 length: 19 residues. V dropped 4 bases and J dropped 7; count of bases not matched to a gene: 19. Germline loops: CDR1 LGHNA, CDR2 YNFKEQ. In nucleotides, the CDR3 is TGTGCCAGCAGCCCTCTTCTACAGAGGGGGCCCTTGGAGAATTCACCCCTCCACTTT. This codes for CASSPLLQRGPLENSPLHF.

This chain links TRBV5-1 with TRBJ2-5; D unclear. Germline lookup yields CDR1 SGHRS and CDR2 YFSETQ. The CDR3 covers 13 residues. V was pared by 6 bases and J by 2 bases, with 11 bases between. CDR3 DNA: TGCGCCAGCACCTACGAGCGACAAGAGACCCAGTACTTC. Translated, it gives CASTYERQETQYF.

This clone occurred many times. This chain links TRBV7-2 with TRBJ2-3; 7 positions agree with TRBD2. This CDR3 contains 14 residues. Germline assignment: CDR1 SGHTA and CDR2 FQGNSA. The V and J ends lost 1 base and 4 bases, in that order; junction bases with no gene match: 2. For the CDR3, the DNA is TGTGCCAGCAGCTTAGGACTAGCAGCAGATACGCAGTATTTT. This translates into CASSLGLAADTQYF.

The CDR3 loop reads CASSNVLTF. The CDR3 DNA is TGTGCCAGCTCCAACGTCCTGACTTTC. The gene calls are TRBV7-9 and TRBJ2-6; D not resolved. With 8 bases removed from V and 8 bases from J, the gap between germline ends came to 1 base. Germline CDR1 is SEHNR and CDR2 is FQNEAQ (reference sequence). The CDR3 sequence is 9 residues long. Combining the CDR3 with reference TRBV7-9 and TRBJ2-6 gives the whole variable domain DTGVSQNPRHKITKRGQNVTFRCDPISEHNRLYWYRQTLGQGPEFLTYFQNEAQLEKSRLLSDRFSAERPKGSFSTLEIQRTEQGDSAMYLCASSNVLTFGAGSRLTVL.

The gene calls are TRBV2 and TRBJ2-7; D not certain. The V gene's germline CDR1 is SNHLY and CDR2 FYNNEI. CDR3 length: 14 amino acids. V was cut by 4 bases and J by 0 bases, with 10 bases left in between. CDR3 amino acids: CASSGRVSSYEQYF. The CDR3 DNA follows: TGTGCCAGCAGTGGTAGGGTCAGCTCCTACGAGCAGTACTTC. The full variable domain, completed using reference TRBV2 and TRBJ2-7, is EPEVTQTPSHQVTQMGQEVILRCVPISNHLYFYWYRQILGQKVEFLVSFYNNEISEKSEIFDDQFSVERPDGSNFTLKIRSTKLEDSAMYFCASSGRVSSYEQYFGPGTRLTVT.

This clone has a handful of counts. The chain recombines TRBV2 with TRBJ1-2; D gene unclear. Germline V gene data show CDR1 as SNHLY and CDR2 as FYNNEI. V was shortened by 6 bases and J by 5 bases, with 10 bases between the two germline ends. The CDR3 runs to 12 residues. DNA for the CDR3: TGTGCCAGCAGAGAGGCTTATTATGGCTACACCTTC. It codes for CASREAYYGYTF.

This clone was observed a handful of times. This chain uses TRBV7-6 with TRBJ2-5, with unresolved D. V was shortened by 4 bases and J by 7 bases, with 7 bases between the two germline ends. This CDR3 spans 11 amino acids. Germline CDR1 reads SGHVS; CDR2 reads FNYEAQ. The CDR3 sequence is CASSSSWTQYF. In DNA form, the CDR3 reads TGTGCCAGCAGCTCCTCTTGGACCCAGTACTTC.

The CDR3 is CASSMLGTEPSTDTQYF. Written as DNA, the CDR3 is TGTGCCAGTAGTATGTTGGGGACCGAGCCTAGCACAGATACGCAGTATTTT. The chain recombines TRBV19 with TRBJ2-3; D could derive from TRBD1 or TRBD2 (5 bases each). Looked up from germline, CDR1 is LNHDA and CDR2 is SQIVND (reference sequence). This CDR3 contains 17 residues. V was shortened by 3 bases and J by 0 bases, with 16 bases between the two germline ends.

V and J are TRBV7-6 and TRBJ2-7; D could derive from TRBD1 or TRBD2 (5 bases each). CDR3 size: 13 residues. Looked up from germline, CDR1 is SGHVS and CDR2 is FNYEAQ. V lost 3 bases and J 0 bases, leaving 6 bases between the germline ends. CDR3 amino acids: CASSFGGSYEQYF. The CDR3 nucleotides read TGTGCCAGCAGCTTTGGGGGCTCCTACGAGCAGTACTTC.

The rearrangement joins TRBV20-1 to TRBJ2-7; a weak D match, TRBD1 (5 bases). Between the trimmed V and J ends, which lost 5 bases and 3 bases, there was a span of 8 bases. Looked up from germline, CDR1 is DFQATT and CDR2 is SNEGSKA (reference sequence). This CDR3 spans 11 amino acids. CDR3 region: CSADSFYEQYF. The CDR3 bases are TGCAGTGCTGACAGCTTCTACGAGCAGTACTTC.

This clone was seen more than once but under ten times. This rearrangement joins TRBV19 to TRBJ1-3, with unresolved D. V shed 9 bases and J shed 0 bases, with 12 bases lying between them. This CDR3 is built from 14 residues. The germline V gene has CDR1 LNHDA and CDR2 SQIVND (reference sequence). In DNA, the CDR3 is TGTGCCAGCAGTCCGAGCGTCTCTGGAAACACCATATATTTT. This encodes CASSPSVSGNTIYF.

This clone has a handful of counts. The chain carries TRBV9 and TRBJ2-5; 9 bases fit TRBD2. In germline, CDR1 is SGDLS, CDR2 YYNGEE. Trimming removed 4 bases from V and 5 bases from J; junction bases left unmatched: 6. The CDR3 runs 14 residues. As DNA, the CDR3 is TGTGCCAGCAGCCCGGGACTAGCAACGGAGACCCAGTACTTC. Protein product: CASSPGLATETQYF.

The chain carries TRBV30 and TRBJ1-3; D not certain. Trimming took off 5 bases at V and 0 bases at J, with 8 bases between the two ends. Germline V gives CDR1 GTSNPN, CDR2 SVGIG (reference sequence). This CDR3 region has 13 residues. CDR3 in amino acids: CAWERSSGNTIYF. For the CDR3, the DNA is TGTGCCTGGGAACGGAGCTCTGGAAACACCATATATTTT. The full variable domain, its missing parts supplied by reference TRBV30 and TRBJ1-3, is SQTIHQWPATLVQPVGSPLSLECTVEGTSNPNLYWYRQAAGRGLQLLFYSVGIGQISSEVPQNLSASRPQDRQFILSSKKLLLSDSGFYLCAWERSSGNTIYFGEGSWLTVV.

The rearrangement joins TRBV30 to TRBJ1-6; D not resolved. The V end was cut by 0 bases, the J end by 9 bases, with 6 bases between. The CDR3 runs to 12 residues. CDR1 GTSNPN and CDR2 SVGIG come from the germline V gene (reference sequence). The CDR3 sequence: CAWSVSGSPLHF. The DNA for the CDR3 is TGTGCCTGGAGTGTATCGGGTTCACCCCTCCACTTT. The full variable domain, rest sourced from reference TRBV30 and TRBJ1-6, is SQTIHQWPATLVQPVGSPLSLECTVEGTSNPNLYWYRQAAGRGLQLLFYSVGIGQISSEVPQNLSASRPQDRQFILSSKKLLLSDSGFYLCAWSVSGSPLHFGNGTRLTVT.

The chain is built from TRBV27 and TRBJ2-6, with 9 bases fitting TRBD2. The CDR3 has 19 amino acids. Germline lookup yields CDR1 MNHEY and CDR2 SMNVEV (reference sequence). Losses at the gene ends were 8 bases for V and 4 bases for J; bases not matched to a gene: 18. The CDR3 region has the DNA TGTGCCAGCGAAACAATGGGACTAGCTATCCAAAGCGGGGCCAACGTCCTGACTTTC. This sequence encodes CASETMGLAIQSGANVLTF.